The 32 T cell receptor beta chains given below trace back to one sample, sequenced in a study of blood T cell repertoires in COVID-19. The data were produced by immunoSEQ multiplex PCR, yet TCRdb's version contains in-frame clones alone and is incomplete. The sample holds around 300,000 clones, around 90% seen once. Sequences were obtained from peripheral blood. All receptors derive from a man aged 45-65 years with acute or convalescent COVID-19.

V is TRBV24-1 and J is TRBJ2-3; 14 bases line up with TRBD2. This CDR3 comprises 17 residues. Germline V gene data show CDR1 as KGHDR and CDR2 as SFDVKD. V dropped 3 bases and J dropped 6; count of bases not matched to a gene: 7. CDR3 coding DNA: TGTGCCACCAGTGATGTCGGACTAGCGGGGGGCCGTGATACGCAGTATTTT. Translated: CATSDVGLAGGRDTQYF.

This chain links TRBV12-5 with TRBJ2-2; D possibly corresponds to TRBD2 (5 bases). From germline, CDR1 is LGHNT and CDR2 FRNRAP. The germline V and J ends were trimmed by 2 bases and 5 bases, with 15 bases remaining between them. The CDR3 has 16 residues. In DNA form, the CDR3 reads TGTGCTAGTGGTTTGTTATTAGCGACACGAACCGGGGAGCTGTTTTTT. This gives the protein CASGLLLATRTGELFF.

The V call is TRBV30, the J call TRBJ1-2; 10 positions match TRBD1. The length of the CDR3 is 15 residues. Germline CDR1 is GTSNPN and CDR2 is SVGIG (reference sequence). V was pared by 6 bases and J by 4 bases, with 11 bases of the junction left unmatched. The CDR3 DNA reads TGTGCCTGTTTGCCGGGACAGGGGTCCCCCTATGGCTACACCTTC. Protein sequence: CACLPGQGSPYGYTF.

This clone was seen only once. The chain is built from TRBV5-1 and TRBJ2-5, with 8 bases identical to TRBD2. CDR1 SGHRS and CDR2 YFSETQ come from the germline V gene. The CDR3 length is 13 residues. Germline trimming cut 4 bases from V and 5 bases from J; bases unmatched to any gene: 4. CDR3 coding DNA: TGCGCCAGCAGCGAAGGGACTAGGGAGACCCAGTACTTC. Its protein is CASSEGTRETQYF. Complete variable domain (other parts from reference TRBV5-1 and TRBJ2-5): KAGVTQTPRYLIKTRGQQVTLSCSPISGHRSVSWYQQTPGQGLQFLFEYFSETQRNKGNFPGRFSGRQFSNSRSEMNVSTLELGDSALYLCASSEGTRETQYFGPGTRLLVL.

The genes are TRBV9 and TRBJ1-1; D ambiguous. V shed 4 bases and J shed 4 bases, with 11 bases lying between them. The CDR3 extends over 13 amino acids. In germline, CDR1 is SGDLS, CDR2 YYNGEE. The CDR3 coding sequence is TGTGCCAGCAGCCTAGCCGGTCCCACTGAAGCTTTCTTT. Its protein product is CASSLAGPTEAFF.

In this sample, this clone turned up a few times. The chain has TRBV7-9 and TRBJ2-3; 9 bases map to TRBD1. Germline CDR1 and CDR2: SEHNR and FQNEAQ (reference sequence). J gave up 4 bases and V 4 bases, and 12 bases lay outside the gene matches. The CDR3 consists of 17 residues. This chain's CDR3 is CASSSPVRQGGADTQYF. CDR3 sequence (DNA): TGTGCCAGCAGCTCTCCCGTACGACAGGGGGGTGCAGATACGCAGTATTTT.

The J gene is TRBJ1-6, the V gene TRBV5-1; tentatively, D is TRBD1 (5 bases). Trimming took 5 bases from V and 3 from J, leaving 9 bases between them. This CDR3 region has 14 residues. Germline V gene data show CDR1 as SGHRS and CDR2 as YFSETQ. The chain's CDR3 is CASRQDIYNSPLHF. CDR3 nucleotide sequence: TGCGCCAGCAGGCAGGACATCTATAATTCACCCCTCCACTTT.

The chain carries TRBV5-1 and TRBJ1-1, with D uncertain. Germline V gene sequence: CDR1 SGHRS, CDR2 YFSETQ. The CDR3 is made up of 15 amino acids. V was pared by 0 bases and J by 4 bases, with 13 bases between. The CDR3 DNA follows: TGCGCCAGCAGCTTGGCCGCCGGGAGAAGCACTGAAGCTTTCTTT. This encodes CASSLAAGRSTEAFF.

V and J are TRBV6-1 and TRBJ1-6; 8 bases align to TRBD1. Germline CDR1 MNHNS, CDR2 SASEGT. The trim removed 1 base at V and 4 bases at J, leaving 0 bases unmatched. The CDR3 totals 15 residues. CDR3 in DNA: TGTGCCAGCAGTGAAGGGACAGGGTATAATTCACCCCTCCACTTT. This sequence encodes CASSEGTGYNSPLHF.

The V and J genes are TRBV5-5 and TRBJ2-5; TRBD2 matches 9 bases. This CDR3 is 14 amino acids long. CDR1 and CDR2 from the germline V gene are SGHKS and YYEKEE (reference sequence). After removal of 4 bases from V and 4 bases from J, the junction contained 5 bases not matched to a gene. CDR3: CASSLAGPRETQYF. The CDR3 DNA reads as TGTGCCAGCAGCCTAGCGGGGCCGAGAGAGACCCAGTACTTC.

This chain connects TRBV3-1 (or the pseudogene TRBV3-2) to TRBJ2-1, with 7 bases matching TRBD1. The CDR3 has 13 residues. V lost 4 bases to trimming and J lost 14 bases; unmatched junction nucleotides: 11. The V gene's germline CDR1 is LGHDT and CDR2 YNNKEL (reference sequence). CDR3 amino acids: CASSLRAGGKKFF. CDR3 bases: TGTGCCAGCAGCCTGAGGGCAGGGGGAAAGAAGTTCTTC.

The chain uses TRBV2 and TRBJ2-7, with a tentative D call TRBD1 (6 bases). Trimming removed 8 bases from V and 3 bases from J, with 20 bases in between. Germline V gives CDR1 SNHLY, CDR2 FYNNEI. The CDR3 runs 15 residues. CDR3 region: CASREGFTGFYEQYF. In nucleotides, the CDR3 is TGTGCCAGCCGAGAGGGCTTCACAGGGTTCTACGAGCAGTACTTC. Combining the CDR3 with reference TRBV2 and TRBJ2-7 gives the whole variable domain EPEVTQTPSHQVTQMGQEVILRCVPISNHLYFYWYRQILGQKVEFLVSFYNNEISEKSEIFDDQFSVERPDGSNFTLKIRSTKLEDSAMYFCASREGFTGFYEQYFGPGTRLTVT.

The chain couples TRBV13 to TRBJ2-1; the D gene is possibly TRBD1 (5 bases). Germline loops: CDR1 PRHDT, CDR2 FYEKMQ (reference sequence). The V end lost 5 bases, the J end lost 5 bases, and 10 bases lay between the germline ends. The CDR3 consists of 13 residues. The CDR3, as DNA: TGTGCCAGCAGCCCCGACAGTCACAATGAGCAGTTCTTC. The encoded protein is CASSPDSHNEQFF.

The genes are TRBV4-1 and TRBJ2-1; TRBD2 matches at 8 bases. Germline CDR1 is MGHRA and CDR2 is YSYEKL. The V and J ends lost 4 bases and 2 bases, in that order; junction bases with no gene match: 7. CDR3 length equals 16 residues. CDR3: CASSPLAGTTYNEQFF. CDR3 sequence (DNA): TGCGCCAGCAGCCCATTAGCGGGGACCACCTACAATGAGCAGTTCTTC.

CDR3 sequence: CSASQGWNEQFF. The DNA for the CDR3 is TGCAGTGCTAGTCAGGGGTGGAATGAGCAGTTCTTC. The chain carries TRBV20-1 and TRBJ2-1; D might be TRBD1 (6 bases). CDR3 length equals 12 residues. Trimming took off 3 bases at V and 7 bases at J, with 10 bases between the two ends. The germline V gene encodes CDR1 DFQATT and CDR2 SNEGSKA (reference sequence).

The CDR3 coding sequence is TGTGCCAGCAGTGAATTTAGTGGGACATCAACCCAAAGAGCTTTCTTT. This gives the protein CASSEFSGTSTQRAFF. The V gene is TRBV25-1, the J gene TRBJ1-1, with a tentative D call TRBD1 (6 bases). V lost 1 base and J 10 bases, leaving 22 bases between the germline ends. Germline CDR1 reads MGHDK; CDR2 reads SYGVNS. The CDR3 extends over 16 amino acids. The complete variable domain, with remaining parts taken from reference TRBV25-1 and TRBJ1-1, reads EADIYQTPRYLVIGTGKKITLECSQTMGHDKMYWYQQDPGMELHLIHYSYGVNSTEKGDLSSESTVSRIRTEHFPLTLESARPSHTSQYLCASSEFSGTSTQRAFFGQGTRLTVV.

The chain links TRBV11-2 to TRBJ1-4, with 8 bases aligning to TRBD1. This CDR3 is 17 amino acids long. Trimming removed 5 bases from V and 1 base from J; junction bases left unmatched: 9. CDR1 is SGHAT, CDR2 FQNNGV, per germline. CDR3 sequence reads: CASSPWTGSRTNEKLFF. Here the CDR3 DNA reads TGTGCCAGCAGCCCTTGGACAGGGTCCCGAACTAATGAAAAACTGTTTTTT.

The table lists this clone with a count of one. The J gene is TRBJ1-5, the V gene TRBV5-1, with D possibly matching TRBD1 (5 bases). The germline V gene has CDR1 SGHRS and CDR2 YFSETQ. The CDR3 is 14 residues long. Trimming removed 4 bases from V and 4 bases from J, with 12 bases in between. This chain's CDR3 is CASSPDSNNQPQHF. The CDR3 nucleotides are TGCGCCAGCAGCCCCGACAGTAATAATCAGCCCCAGCATTTT. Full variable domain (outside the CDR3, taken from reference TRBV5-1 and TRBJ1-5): KAGVTQTPRYLIKTRGQQVTLSCSPISGHRSVSWYQQTPGQGLQFLFEYFSETQRNKGNFPGRFSGRQFSNSRSEMNVSTLELGDSALYLCASSPDSNNQPQHFGDGTRLSIL.

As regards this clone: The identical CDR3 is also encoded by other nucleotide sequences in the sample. CDR3 sequence: CASSPPGSSGNTIYF. CDR3 coding DNA: TGTGCCAGCTCACCACCGGGGAGCTCTGGAAACACCATATATTTT. This chain uses TRBV18 with TRBJ1-3; D call uncertain. The V and J ends lost 0 bases and 0 bases respectively, with 6 bases between them. The germline V gene has CDR1 KGHSH and CDR2 LQKENI. The CDR3 totals 15 residues.

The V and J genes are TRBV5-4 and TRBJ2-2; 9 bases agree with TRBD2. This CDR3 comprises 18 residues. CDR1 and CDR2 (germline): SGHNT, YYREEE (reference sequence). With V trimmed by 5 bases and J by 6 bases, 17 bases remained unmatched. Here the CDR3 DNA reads TGTGCCAGCAGTCGGCTCTTCGGCGCTAGCGGGGCCCCCGGGGAGCTGTTTTTT. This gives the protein CASSRLFGASGAPGELFF.

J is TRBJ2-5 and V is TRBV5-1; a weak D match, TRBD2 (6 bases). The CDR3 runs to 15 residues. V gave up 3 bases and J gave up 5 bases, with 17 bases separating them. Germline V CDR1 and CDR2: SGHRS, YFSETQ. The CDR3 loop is CASSYRDSRSETQYF. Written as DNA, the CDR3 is TGCGCCAGCAGCTACCGGGACTCACGTTCGGAGACCCAGTACTTC. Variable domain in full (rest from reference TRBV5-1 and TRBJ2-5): KAGVTQTPRYLIKTRGQQVTLSCSPISGHRSVSWYQQTPGQGLQFLFEYFSETQRNKGNFPGRFSGRQFSNSRSEMNVSTLELGDSALYLCASSYRDSRSETQYFGPGTRLLVL.

CDR3 amino acids: CASSTGGSNQPQHF. In nucleotides, the CDR3 is TGTGCCAGTAGTACAGGGGGTAGCAATCAGCCCCAGCATTTT. The V call is TRBV19, the J call TRBJ1-5, with TRBD1 matching over 7 bases. This CDR3 is built from 14 residues. The germline gives CDR1 LNHDA, CDR2 SQIVND (reference sequence). After removal of 4 bases from V and 0 bases from J, the junction contained 0 bases not matched to a gene.

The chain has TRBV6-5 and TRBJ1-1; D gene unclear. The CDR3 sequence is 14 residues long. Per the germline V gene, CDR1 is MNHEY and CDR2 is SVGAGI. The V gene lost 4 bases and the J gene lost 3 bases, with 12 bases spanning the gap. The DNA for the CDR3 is TGTGCCAGCAGTTTCGCCGAGGGTGACACTGAAGCTTTCTTT. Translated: CASSFAEGDTEAFF.

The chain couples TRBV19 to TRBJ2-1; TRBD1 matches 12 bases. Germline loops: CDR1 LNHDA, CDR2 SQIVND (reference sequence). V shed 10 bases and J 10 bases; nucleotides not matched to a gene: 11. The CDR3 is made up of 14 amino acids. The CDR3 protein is CATLGDRGPGEQFF. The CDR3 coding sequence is TGTGCCACCCTCGGGGACAGGGGGCCAGGGGAGCAGTTCTTC.

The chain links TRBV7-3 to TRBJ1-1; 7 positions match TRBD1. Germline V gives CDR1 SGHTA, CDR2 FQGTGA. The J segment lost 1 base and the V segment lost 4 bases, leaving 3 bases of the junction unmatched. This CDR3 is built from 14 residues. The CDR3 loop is CASSSGTANTEAFF. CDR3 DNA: TGTGCCAGCAGCTCGGGGACAGCGAACACTGAAGCTTTCTTT.

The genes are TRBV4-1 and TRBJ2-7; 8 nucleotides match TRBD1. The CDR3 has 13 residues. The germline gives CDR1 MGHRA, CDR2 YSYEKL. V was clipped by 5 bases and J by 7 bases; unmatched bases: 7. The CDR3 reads CASSRDRRSEQYF. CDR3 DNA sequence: TGCGCCAGCAGCAGGGACAGGAGAAGTGAGCAGTACTTC.

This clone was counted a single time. The CDR3 is CASSSTDLPEKLFF. The CDR3 DNA reads TGTGCCAGCAGCTCGACAGACCTACCTGAAAAACTGTTTTTT. The chain couples TRBV7-9 to TRBJ1-4; a weak D match, TRBD1 (5 bases). This CDR3 has 14 amino acids. Germline V lookup: CDR1 SEHNR, CDR2 FQNEAQ (reference sequence). Trimming left V 4 bases short and J 7 bases short, with 13 bases between. Full variable domain (missing parts from reference TRBV7-9 and TRBJ1-4): DTGVSQNPRHKITKRGQNVTFRCDPISEHNRLYWYRQTLGQGPEFLTYFQNEAQLEKSRLLSDRFSAERPKGSFSTLEIQRTEQGDSAMYLCASSSTDLPEKLFFGSGTQLSVL.

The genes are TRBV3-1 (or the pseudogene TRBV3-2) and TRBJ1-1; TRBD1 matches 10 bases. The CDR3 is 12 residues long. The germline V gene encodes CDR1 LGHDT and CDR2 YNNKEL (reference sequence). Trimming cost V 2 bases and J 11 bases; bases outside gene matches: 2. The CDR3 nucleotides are TGTGCCAGCAGCCAACTGGGACAGGGGGCTTTCTTT. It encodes CASSQLGQGAFF.

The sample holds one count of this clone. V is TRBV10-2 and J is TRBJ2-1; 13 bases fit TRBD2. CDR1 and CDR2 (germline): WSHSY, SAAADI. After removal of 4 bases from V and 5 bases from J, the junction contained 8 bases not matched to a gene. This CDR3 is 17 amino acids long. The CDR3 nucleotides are TGCGCCAGCAGTGGCGGTCACGGGACTAGCGGGGACAATGAGCAGTTCTTC. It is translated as CASSGGHGTSGDNEQFF.

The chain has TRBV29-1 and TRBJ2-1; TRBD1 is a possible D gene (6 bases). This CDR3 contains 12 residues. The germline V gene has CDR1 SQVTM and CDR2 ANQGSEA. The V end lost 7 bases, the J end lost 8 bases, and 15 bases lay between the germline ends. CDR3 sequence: CSGGRGWDEQFF. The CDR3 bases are TGCAGCGGGGGCAGGGGTTGGGATGAGCAGTTCTTC.

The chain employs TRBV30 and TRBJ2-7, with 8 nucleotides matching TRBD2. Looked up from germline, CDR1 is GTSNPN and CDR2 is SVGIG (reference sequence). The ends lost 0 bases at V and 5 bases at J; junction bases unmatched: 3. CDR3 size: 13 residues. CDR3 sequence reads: CAWSVAGVDEQYF. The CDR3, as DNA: TGTGCCTGGAGTGTAGCGGGGGTTGACGAGCAGTACTTC.

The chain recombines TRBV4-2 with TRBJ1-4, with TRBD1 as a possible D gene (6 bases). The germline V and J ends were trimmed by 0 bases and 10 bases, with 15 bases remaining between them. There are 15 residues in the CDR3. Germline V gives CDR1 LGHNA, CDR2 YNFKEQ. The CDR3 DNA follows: TGTGCCAGCAGCCAAGATCGGCAGGGGACGGGAAAACTGTTTTTT. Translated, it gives CASSQDRQGTGKLFF.